The TCR beta chain under discussion was sequenced for a study of blood T cell repertoires in COVID-19. Overall study: The United States, Italy and Spain were the sources of the acute and convalescent COVID-19 samples.

This table comes from immunoSEQ multiplex PCR, and its TCRdb copy is limited to in-frame clones, with some not included. The sample has about 350,000 clones, roughly nine tenths seen once. The V gene's germline CDR1 is SEHNR and CDR2 FQNEAQ (reference sequence). The CDR3 is 12 amino acids. The V end lost 5 bases, the J end lost 4 bases, and 6 bases lay between the germline ends. Participants came from about two dozen US areas, aged about 18 to 89 years. Participant-reported clinical history was the basis for cohort assignment. Recovered Cohort 3 donors showed two negative PCRs, clearance, or symptom resolution.

The J gene is TRBJ2-1, the V gene TRBV7-9; D is uncertain. The sample consisted of PBMCs or T cells enriched from blood (not recorded which). This receptor was taken from a woman in her thirties who had recovered from COVID-19. In DNA form, the CDR3 reads TGTGCCAGCAGCCCCCTGTACAATGAGCAGTTCTTC. This translates into CASSPLYNEQFF. The full variable domain, completed using reference TRBV7-9 and TRBJ2-1, is DTGVSQNPRHKITKRGQNVTFRCDPISEHNRLYWYRQTLGQGPEFLTYFQNEAQLEKSRLLSDRFSAERPKGSFSTLEIQRTEQGDSAMYLCASSPLYNEQFFGPGTRLTVL.